This TCR beta chain came from a study of OX40 agonist ivuxolimab in advanced cancers. In the study overall: Patients achieving partial responses numbered three: one hepatocellular carcinoma case and two cutaneous melanoma cases.

Losses at the gene ends were 4 bases for V and 4 bases for J; bases not matched to a gene: 17. Per the germline V gene, CDR1 is MNHEY and CDR2 is SMNVEV (reference sequence). The CDR3 has 19 amino acids. The data were produced by immunoSEQ multiplex PCR, yet TCRdb's version contains in-frame clones alone and is incomplete. The table records roughly 60,000 clones, less than 90% of them present only once. Worth noting for this clone: Its antigen remains unknown.

Study outcomes and limitations: Researchers did not determine the expanded peripheral T cells' antigen specificity.

The clonotype comes from an adult with an advanced solid tumor such as melanoma, head and neck, liver or kidney cancer. The J gene is TRBJ1-3, the V gene TRBV27; 9 bases match TRBD1. Sequenced here: CD4+ or CD8+ T cells sorted from blood, sampled in a trial of the OX40 agonist ivuxolimab. The CDR3, as DNA: TGTGCCAGCAGTTCCCGACCCCCCGACAGGGGGTCATCGGGAAACACCATATATTTT. Amino acid sequence: CASSSRPPDRGSSGNTIYF.